The 18 T cell receptor beta chains presented below share a single source sample, sequenced in a study of shared clonotypes between healthy human individuals (dated by TCRdb to the early 2020s). The receptor library was made with the immunoSEQ multiplex PCR assay. TCRdb obtained this table from immuneACCESS and retained in-frame rearrangements with V and J assigned. These tables miss some clones; where compared with another copy, unresolved V genes account for less than half of the shortfall, and the remainder is unexplained. In this sample the table shows roughly 2.1 million clones, just over 90% of which occur a single time. 1.7% of the sample lies in the top ten. CD8 naive samples consisted of CD45RO-negative cells that were positively selected for CCR7, yielding a CD45RA+CCR7+ population without TemRA cells. The sequenced sample was naive CD8+ T cells from PBMCs. This specimen's cell subset or site label, interpreted: CD45RA+CCR7+. Receptor source: a man aged 18 to 35 in good health. Some clones in this sample may be carry-over from other donors' samples.

The genes are TRBV5-1 and TRBJ2-3; 10 bases match TRBD1. Germline lookup yields CDR1 SGHRS and CDR2 YFSETQ. The V segment lost 1 base and the J segment 4 bases; nucleotides outside the gene matches: 6. The CDR3 is made up of 16 amino acids. CDR3 coding DNA: TGCGCCAGCAGCTTGACGACAGGGGGCTTGCCAGATACGCAGTATTTT. Amino acids: CASSLTTGGLPDTQYF.

V usage is TRBV27 and J usage is TRBJ2-1, with TRBD2 identical over 13 bases. Trimming removed 6 bases from V and 4 bases from J; junction bases left unmatched: 15. The CDR3 contains 19 residues. Germline V gene lookup returns CDR1 MNHEY and CDR2 SMNVEV (reference sequence). The CDR3 loop is CASSPPGLAGVGVYNEQFF. The CDR3 DNA reads as TGTGCCAGCAGCCCCCCCGGACTAGCGGGAGTGGGGGTTTACAATGAGCAGTTCTTC.

The chain has TRBV9 and TRBJ2-1, with 8 positions matching TRBD2. With 4 bases clipped from V and 1 base from J, the junction kept 19 bases outside the gene matches. There are 20 residues in the CDR3. In germline, CDR1 is SGDLS, CDR2 YYNGEE. The CDR3 sequence: CASSPRWDPQREQSYNEQFF. In nucleotides, the CDR3 is TGTGCCAGCAGCCCGAGATGGGATCCCCAGCGGGAGCAGTCCTACAATGAGCAGTTCTTC.

The genes are TRBV28 and TRBJ1-4, with TRBD1 matching 8 bases. The V segment lost 5 bases and the J segment 8 bases; nucleotides outside the gene matches: 13. This CDR3 has 16 residues. CDR1 and CDR2 from the germline V gene are MDHEN and SYDVKM. The CDR3 DNA reads TGTGCCAGCAGTCATGGGACAGGAAGGGGAGACGAAAAACTGTTTTTT. This codes for CASSHGTGRGDEKLFF.

The chain joins TRBV6-6 to TRBJ2-7, with 14 positions matching TRBD2. The CDR3 spans 15 residues. V shed 6 bases and J 3 bases; nucleotides not matched to a gene: 4. Germline CDR1 and CDR2: MNHNY and SVGAGI (reference sequence). This chain's CDR3 is CASSPGLAGGYEQYF. The CDR3 DNA reads TGTGCCAGCAGCCCCGGACTAGCGGGAGGCTACGAGCAGTACTTC.

The rearrangement joins TRBV27 to TRBJ2-7; the match to TRBD2 covers 8 bases. V trimming: 0 bases; J trimming: 6 bases; junction bases outside the gene matches: 7. The CDR3 is 15 residues long. Germline CDR1 reads MNHEY; CDR2 reads SMNVEV (reference sequence). The CDR3: CASSLSPAGVTEQYF. The CDR3 nucleotides are TGTGCCAGCAGTTTATCGCCAGCGGGAGTAACCGAGCAGTACTTC.

The rearrangement joins TRBV27 to TRBJ2-1, with D perhaps matching TRBD2 (5 bases). There are 16 residues in the CDR3. Germline CDR1 MNHEY, CDR2 SMNVEV (reference sequence). Trimming took 1 base from V and 2 from J, leaving 12 bases between them. CDR3 amino acids: CASSLYGGQPYNEQFF. In DNA, the CDR3 is TGTGCCAGCAGTTTATACGGCGGGCAACCCTACAATGAGCAGTTCTTC.

This chain uses TRBV7-9 with TRBJ1-2; D perhaps matches TRBD1 (6 bases). Trimming pared 2 bases from V and 4 bases from J, leaving 17 bases between. This CDR3 comprises 16 residues. The germline CDR1 and CDR2 sequences are SEHNR and FQNEAQ (reference sequence). CDR3 sequence: CASSLPGPQGSYGYTF. Here the CDR3 DNA reads TGTGCCAGCAGCTTACCAGGACCCCAGGGGAGCTATGGCTACACCTTC.

This rearrangement joins TRBV7-2 to TRBJ2-4; D is undetermined. Trimming left V 1 base short and J 7 bases short, with 11 bases between. The germline V gene encodes CDR1 SGHTA and CDR2 FQGNSA. The CDR3 spans 14 residues. The chain's CDR3 is CASSLVGSGNIQYF. CDR3 sequence (DNA): TGTGCCAGCAGCTTAGTAGGCTCCGGGAACATTCAGTACTTC.

V and J are TRBV7-9 and TRBJ2-1, with TRBD1 identical over 9 bases. The V and J ends lost 1 base and 12 bases, in that order; junction bases with no gene match: 1. Germline CDR1 is SEHNR and CDR2 is FQNEAQ (reference sequence). The CDR3 length is 12 residues. CDR3 nucleotides: TGTGCCAGCAGCTTAGGGGGACAGGGGCAGTTCTTC. Its protein product is CASSLGGQGQFF.

V gene TRBV6-5 combines with J gene TRBJ1-2; maybe TRBD1 (5 bases). V shed 2 bases and J shed 4 bases, with 14 bases lying between them. The CDR3 contains 15 residues. The germline gives CDR1 MNHEY, CDR2 SVGAGI. CDR3 in amino acids: CASSYRQITSYGYTF. The CDR3 bases are TGTGCCAGCAGTTACCGACAGATAACATCCTATGGCTACACCTTC.

In nucleotides, the CDR3 is TGTGCCAGCTTTCTTCGGGCTGAAGCTTTCTTT. This gives the protein CASFLRAEAFF. The V call is TRBV6-6, the J call TRBJ1-1; D call uncertain. From germline, CDR1 is MNHNY and CDR2 SVGAGI (reference sequence). The CDR3 has 11 amino acids. The germline V and J ends were trimmed by 8 bases and 6 bases, with 10 bases remaining between them.

V gene TRBV27 combines with J gene TRBJ1-1, with 9 bases lining up with TRBD1. The V gene's germline CDR1 is MNHEY and CDR2 SMNVEV (reference sequence). This CDR3 contains 15 residues. With 8 bases clipped from V and 3 bases from J, the junction kept 10 bases outside the gene matches. DNA of the CDR3: TGTGCCAGCGGAAACAGGGGGCTTTTGGACACTGAAGCTTTCTTT. Translating gives CASGNRGLLDTEAFF.

A word on this clone: Additional DNA sequences in this sample encode the identical CDR3. This chain connects TRBV19 to TRBJ1-3; D gene unclear. CDR3 length: 11 amino acids. Between the trimmed V and J ends, which lost 5 bases and 4 bases, there was a span of 3 bases. Germline CDR1 is LNHDA and CDR2 is SQIVND (reference sequence). The CDR3 loop reads CASSSGNTIYF. DNA for the CDR3: TGTGCCAGTAGTTCCGGAAACACCATATATTTT.

This sequence joins TRBV28 and TRBJ1-3, with 7 bases identical to TRBD1. CDR1 and CDR2 (germline): MDHEN, SYDVKM. CDR3 length: 15 residues. Trimming removed 2 bases from V and 3 bases from J; junction bases left unmatched: 4. CDR3 protein: CASSLARGYGNTIYF. The CDR3, as DNA: TGTGCCAGCAGTTTAGCCAGGGGGTATGGAAACACCATATATTTT.

As concerns this clone: This sample includes further DNA sequences coding for the same CDR3. The chain combines TRBV27 with TRBJ2-7; D is unresolved. From germline, CDR1 is MNHEY and CDR2 SMNVEV (reference sequence). Trimming took off 8 bases at V and 2 bases at J, with 10 bases between the two ends. The CDR3 contains 12 residues. Here the CDR3 reads CASGTGAYEQYF. The CDR3 region has the DNA TGTGCCAGCGGAACGGGTGCCTACGAGCAGTACTTC.

This chain joins TRBV7-6 and TRBJ2-7, with D unresolved. V lost 1 base, J lost 1 base, and 11 bases lay in between. CDR3 length equals 15 residues. Germline V gives CDR1 SGHVS, CDR2 FNYEAQ. The CDR3 bases are TGTGCCAGCAGCTTAGAACACTTTGGGTCCTACGAGCAGTACTTC. This gives the protein CASSLEHFGSYEQYF.

This sequence joins TRBV5-6 and TRBJ2-7; 10 bases line up with TRBD2. Germline CDR1 is SGHDT and CDR2 is YYEEEE. With V trimmed by 3 bases and J by 0 bases, 3 bases remained unmatched. The CDR3 spans 15 residues. The CDR3 bases are TGTGCCAGCAGCTCGGTAGCGGGAGGCTCCTACGAGCAGTACTTC. This encodes CASSSVAGGSYEQYF.